This T cell receptor beta chain was captured by sequencing in a study of blood T cell repertoires in COVID-19 (dated by TCRdb to about 2020). Describing the broader study: Samples covering the acute and convalescent phases of COVID-19 were provided by collaborators in the United States, Italy and Spain. The prospective study material was composed of cDNA or gDNA derived from T cells, B-cell-depleted T cells, or PBMCs. The dataset comprised deeply sampled blood TCRbeta repertoires from subjects exposed to, actively infected with, or recovered from COVID-19. Samples were obtained from the ongoing ImmuneRACE study (first 160 participants) and from about 1,300 subjects provided by 6 global collaborators. The sample metadata nearly always contained a de-identified subject ID, COVID-19 status, age in years and sex. A freely available public database, intended as a resource for researchers studying the immune response to SARS-CoV-2, is where the repertoires were released. Where HLA class I and class II types were available, the types were taken from metadata supplied by the sample provider, not from assay-based typing.

General findings and caveats noted by the study authors: How much clinical and demographic metadata was included differed by source and by participant, and the metadata was provided uncurated.

CDR1 and CDR2 are drawn from the germline V gene (reference sequence): MNHNY, SVGAGI. V gives up 4 bases and J gives up 0 bases, and the segment between their germline ends measures 7 bases. The CDR3 holds 14 amino acids from the cysteine to the phenylalanine. The DNA shown is the 42-base CDR3, in frame from base 1. The immunoSEQ Assay, a bias-controlled multiplex PCR, was used to amplify TCRbeta CDR3 regions from genomic DNA. Per the source publication's procedure: The number of nucleated cells in each sample was estimated by amplification of reference gene primers within the assay. To quantify the absolute abundance of each unique TCRbeta CDR3 rearrangement, sequence reads were collapsed and filtered. Productive Simpson clonality was computed per sample as the square root of Simpson's diversity index over productive rearrangements. What TCRdb holds here is the immuneACCESS table cut down to in-frame rearrangements. Part of the clones is not present; checked against another copy, under half of the missing clones reflect an unresolved V gene, and the others are unexplained. The V and J calls and clone size were taken over from that table, and D and trimming were inferred from the DNA. This sample has hundreds of thousands of clones in its table, and about 87% of those were observed once. The ten largest clones add up to around 6.6% of the sample.

In Seattle, one collaborating source enrolled patients while the infection was active and tracked those patients longitudinally over the course of disease. Whole blood was collected in K2EDTA tubes by collaborating institutions according to the institutions' own protocols. For TCRbeta analysis, collaborator samples were shipped as frozen whole blood, as isolated PBMCs, or as DNA extracted from either sample type. A remark on this clone: The antigen it binds to is not known. No qualities accompany the bases; no much larger clone lies one base away.

Sequencing was done on a sample of peripheral blood. The chain couples TRBV6-6 to TRBJ1-5; the D gene lacks a confident call. The sequence was collected from a woman aged 25 to 39 with COVID-19, enrolled during active disease. The nucleotides read TGTGCCAGCAGTTCTGACATTAGCAATCAGCCCCAGCATTTT. This yields the protein CASSSDISNQPQHF.